This T cell receptor beta chain derives from a study of T cells in Graves' hyperthyroidism and ophthalmopathy (dated by TCRdb to 2018 to 2020). For context, the study as a whole: Peripheral blood was collected at initial diagnosis, before any treatment. The study also compared thyroid tissue and blood T-cell repertoires from roughly six Graves' hyperthyroidism patients. The paper describes TCR Vbeta CDR3 sequencing of around 130 peripheral blood samples, made up of about 40 ophthalmopathy patients, roughly 72 hyperthyroidism patients and some 17 progressor patients. For training and testing, the 100 patients in the discovery cohort were randomly divided in a 7:3 ratio. To identify TCR V-J signatures that set the groups apart, the researchers used a discovery cohort of 100 patients, made up of approximately 43 with Graves' ophthalmopathy and about 59 with stable Graves' hyperthyroidism. After blood sampling, hyperthyroidism patients were treated with methimazole at a starting dose of 30 mg daily, and ophthalmopathy patients were treated with high-dose intravenous methylprednisolone. Whether ophthalmopathy could be predicted prospectively was tested in an independent validation cohort made up of under 20 hyperthyroidism patients plus 17 patients who later progressed to ophthalmopathy.

CDR1 is given as SNHLY and CDR2 as FYNNEI, both from the germline V gene. The cysteine opens and the phenylalanine closes a CDR3 of 13 amino acids. The DNA shown is the 39-base CDR3, in frame from base 1. V drops 2 bases and J drops 1 base, leaving 5 bases in between. About this clonotype: Which antigen it targets is not known. No much larger clone exists at a distance of one base, and base qualities are not known.

General study outcomes and caveats: Sample size was not statistically predetermined, and blinding of investigators to group allocation was not performed. In cross-validation, a model built on a 13 V-J signature told ophthalmopathy apart from stable hyperthyroidism with 85% to 90% sensitivity and roughly 81% specificity, and in testing the same model reached 80%/75%. Most expanded thyroid clonotypes (frequency above 0.001) were also detected in blood, a finding suggesting that blood repertoires may reflect thyroid immune responses. In validation, progression to ophthalmopathy was predicted by the model with 70.59% sensitivity and 72% to 80% specificity, a median of approximately 6.5 months before onset.

Ophthalmopathy patients had moderately to severely active disease, with a Clinical Activity Score of 3 or more, a NOSPECS grade of 4 or more, and a disease duration of less than 3 months. Patients with uncontrolled infections, other autoimmune diseases, pregnancy or lactation were excluded. Diagnoses were established on the basis of clinical symptoms, serum thyroxine and TRAb, thyroid ultrasound, and orbital computed tomography. Ficoll-Paque density gradient centrifugation was used to isolate PBMCs from around 9.1 ml of fresh peripheral blood. Total RNA was extracted with Trizol reagent, and quality was checked on an Agilent 2100 Bioanalyzer. Amplification of TCR beta CDR3 regions was carried out from RNA transcripts. For the first round of RT-PCR on the TCR CDR3, the HTBI primer set was used together with the Qiagen OneStep RT-PCR kit. Libraries were constructed in a second round of multiplex PCR, after which size selection and purification were carried out. Paired-end sequencing of the libraries was performed with 100 bp reads on an Illumina HiSeq2000. The authors' analysis ran thus. SOAPnuke was used to process the raw data, removing reads that contained adapters or uncalled bases, had a mean Phred below 15, or lacked an exact match to the constant primer or identifier. COPE v1.2.5 was used to merge the high-quality paired reads, and each unique nucleotide sequence was defined as a clonotype. Clonotypes were aligned to IMGT TRBV, TRBD and TRBJ reference segments using MiTCR v1.1. The analysis was restricted to V-J combinations with a frequency above 0.0001, which together covered over 99% of the repertoires. A TCS score was defined as the ratio of F50 (clonal expansion) to E x V (chaos), with BLOSUM62-based TCRdist applied between CDR3 peptides within each V-J. Welch's t-statistics and random forest reduced 500 to 650 V-J features to about 12, which were used in a naive Bayes classifier (R e1071). Using fastp at Q25 and MiXCR, TCRdb reprocessed the public reads and kept productive beta chains. Entries that share a CDR3 protein sequence are merged under the most common genes and DNA. The V and J calls come from TCRdb's annotation, not from the publication. This sample is represented by fewer than 650,000 distinct CDR3 sequences; approximately 14% of them were singletons. The ten largest clones capture roughly 7.1% of the sample.

The sequence is built from TRBV2 and TRBJ1-2; there is no confident call for the D gene. This receptor was taken from a woman between 18 and 30 years old with Graves' ophthalmopathy. Sequenced sample: blood. In nucleotides, the sequence is TGTGCCAGCAGTGAATGGGTTAACTATGGCTACACCTTC. The encoded protein is CASSEWVNYGYTF.